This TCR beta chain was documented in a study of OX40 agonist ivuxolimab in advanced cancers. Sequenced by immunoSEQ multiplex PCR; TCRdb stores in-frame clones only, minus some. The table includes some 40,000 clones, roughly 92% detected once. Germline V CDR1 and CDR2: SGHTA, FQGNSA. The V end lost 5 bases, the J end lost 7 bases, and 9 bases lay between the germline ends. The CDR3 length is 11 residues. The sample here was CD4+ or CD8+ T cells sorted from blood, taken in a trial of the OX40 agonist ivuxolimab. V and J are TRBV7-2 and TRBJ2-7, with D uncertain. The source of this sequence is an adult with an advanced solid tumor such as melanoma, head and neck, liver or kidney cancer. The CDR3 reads CASSPFIEQYF. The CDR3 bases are TGTGCCAGCAGCCCCTTTATAGAGCAGTACTTC.